This passage covers 27 T cell receptor beta chains from one sample sequenced in a study of blood T cell repertoires in COVID-19. The data were produced by immunoSEQ multiplex PCR, yet TCRdb's version contains in-frame clones alone and is incomplete. The sample has roughly 68,000 clones; approximately 79% are singletons. Sequencing was carried out using peripheral blood. These receptor sequences come from a woman aged 50 to 60 with acute or convalescent COVID-19.

The rearrangement uses TRBV11-3 and TRBJ1-5; possibly TRBD1 for D (5 bases). Trimming took 7 bases from V and 4 from J, leaving 17 bases between them. Germline assignment: CDR1 SGHNT and CDR2 YENEEA. This CDR3 has 15 amino acids. CDR3 sequence reads: CASTKVGEGNQPQHF. The CDR3 DNA follows: TGTGCCAGCACCAAGGTAGGGGAAGGGAATCAGCCCCAGCATTTT.

In this sample, this clone turned up a few times. The chain recombines TRBV4-2 with TRBJ1-3, with no clear D. CDR1 LGHNA and CDR2 YNFKEQ come from the germline V gene. The ends were cut back, 4 bases at V and 4 bases at J, with 23 bases in the middle. CDR3 length equals 18 residues. For the CDR3, the DNA is TGTGCCAGCAGCCCACAAAAGAATCCCGGGATCGGAGGAAACACCATATATTTT. Translating gives CASSPQKNPGIGGNTIYF.

The rearrangement uses TRBV14 and TRBJ2-5; no clear D. CDR1 is SGHDN, CDR2 FVKESK, per germline. V dropped 2 bases and J dropped 3 bases, with 13 bases sitting between them. This CDR3 is built from 15 residues. The CDR3 loop is CASSQYLAHEETQYF. DNA of the CDR3: TGTGCCAGCAGCCAATACTTAGCCCATGAAGAGACCCAGTACTTC.

This clone was observed once. The chain joins TRBV9 to TRBJ2-2, with 9 bases that match TRBD1. The CDR3 has 16 amino acids. Germline lookup yields CDR1 SGDLS and CDR2 YYNGEE. V gave up 4 bases and J gave up 4 bases; unmatched junction bases: 8. The CDR3, as DNA: TGTGCCAGCAGCAATTCCGGGACAGGGCCCACCGGGGAGCTGTTTTTT. The encoded protein is CASSNSGTGPTGELFF.

The chain recombines TRBV6-2 or TRBV6-3 with TRBJ2-1; the match to TRBD2 covers 8 bases. Trimming removed 4 bases from V and 10 bases from J; junction bases left unmatched: 15. Germline V lookup: CDR1 MNHEY, CDR2 SVGEGT. The CDR3 has 16 residues. This CDR3 is CASSLRWGQREWEQFF. The DNA for the CDR3 is TGTGCCAGCAGTTTACGTTGGGGTCAGCGGGAGTGGGAGCAGTTCTTC.

This clone came up a few times. V is TRBV28 and J is TRBJ2-7; 8 bases match TRBD2. Germline V gives CDR1 MDHEN, CDR2 SYDVKM. The CDR3 runs 15 residues. The trim removed 6 bases at V and 2 bases at J, leaving 9 bases unmatched. The CDR3 protein is CASSLLAALTYEQYF. The CDR3 DNA follows: TGTGCCAGCAGCTTACTAGCGGCTCTAACCTACGAGCAGTACTTC. Filled out from reference TRBV28 and TRBJ2-7, the complete variable domain reads DVKVTQSSRYLVKRTGEKVFLECVQDMDHENMFWYRQDPGLGLRLIYFSYDVKMKEKGDIPEGYSVSREKKERFSLILESASTNQTSMYLCASSLLAALTYEQYFGPGTRLTVT.

This clone turned up a few times. The rearrangement links TRBV29-1 to TRBJ1-3; TRBD1 matches at 9 bases. The length of the CDR3 is 16 residues. The ends lost 6 bases at V and 2 bases at J; junction bases unmatched: 11. Germline loops: CDR1 SQVTM, CDR2 ANQGSEA. The CDR3 spells CSVKGQGSGPGNTIYF. In nucleotides, the CDR3 is TGCAGCGTGAAGGGACAGGGATCGGGTCCTGGAAACACCATATATTTT. The full variable domain, rest sourced from reference TRBV29-1 and TRBJ1-3, is SAVISQKPSRDICQRGTSLTIQCQVDSQVTMMFWYRQQPGQSLTLIATANQGSEATYESGFVIDKFPISRPNLTFSTLTVSNMSPEDSSIYLCSVKGQGSGPGNTIYFGEGSWLTVV.

This chain joins TRBV7-8 and TRBJ2-3; no clear D. CDR1 SGHVS and CDR2 FQNEAQ come from the germline V gene. V lost 1 base to trimming and J lost 0 bases, with 5 bases between them. The CDR3 is made up of 14 amino acids. CDR3 amino acids: CASSLDSSTDTQYF. DNA of the CDR3: TGTGCCAGCAGCTTAGATTCGAGCACAGATACGCAGTATTTT.

The chain employs TRBV3-1 (or the pseudogene TRBV3-2) and TRBJ2-2; TRBD1 might be the D (6 bases). This CDR3 comprises 17 residues. Trimming left V 0 bases short and J 6 bases short, with 17 bases between. Germline CDR1 LGHDT, CDR2 YNNKEL (reference sequence). CDR3 loop: CASSQETLLQGSGELFF. The CDR3 DNA sequence: TGTGCCAGCAGCCAAGAAACGCTACTACAGGGATCCGGGGAGCTGTTTTTT.

The gene calls are TRBV27 and TRBJ2-1; TRBD1 aligns across 8 bases. This CDR3 spans 13 amino acids. Germline V gene lookup returns CDR1 MNHEY and CDR2 SMNVEV (reference sequence). Losses at the gene ends were 4 bases for V and 9 bases for J; bases not matched to a gene: 5. The CDR3 protein is CASSSKTGVEQFF. CDR3 in DNA: TGTGCCAGCAGTTCGAAGACAGGGGTTGAGCAGTTCTTC.

The chain carries TRBV6-5 and TRBJ2-2, with D possibly being TRBD1 (8 bases). V was pared by 6 bases and J by 6 bases, with 17 bases between. The CDR3 runs 15 residues. Germline CDR1 and CDR2: MNHEY and SVGAGI. The CDR3: CASRQGEGWAGELFF. CDR3 DNA: TGTGCCAGCAGACAGGGGGAGGGATGGGCCGGGGAGCTGTTTTTT.

The chain is built from TRBV7-2 and TRBJ1-6; 10 bases match TRBD1. Germline V gene sequence: CDR1 SGHTA, CDR2 FQGNSA. The V segment lost 2 bases and the J segment 10 bases; nucleotides outside the gene matches: 8. The CDR3 extends over 16 amino acids. The CDR3 DNA reads as TGTGCCAGCAGCTTAACTCGCGGGACAGGGGCGTCACCCCTCCACTTT. This gives the protein CASSLTRGTGASPLHF.

This clone was seen only once. The chain couples TRBV4-3 to TRBJ1-3; TRBD1 is a possible D gene (5 bases). With 1 base removed from V and 8 bases from J, the gap between germline ends came to 15 bases. The V gene's germline CDR1 is LGHNA and CDR2 YSLEER. The CDR3 covers 15 residues. CDR3 residues: CASSQVGDSGDTIYF. In DNA form, the CDR3 reads TGCGCCAGCAGCCAAGTCGGGGACTCTGGGGACACCATATATTTT.

In its sample, this clone was seen once. The chain has TRBV12-3 or TRBV12-4 and TRBJ2-5; TRBD2 is a possible D gene (5 bases). This CDR3 is built from 13 residues. Trimming stripped 2 bases from V and 5 bases from J, with 9 bases between. The CDR3 region has the DNA TGTGCCAGCAGTTTACCCCCGGGGGAGACCCAGTACTTC. Protein sequence: CASSLPPGETQYF.

The chain combines TRBV27 with TRBJ2-3; possible D gene TRBD2, 6 bases. V dropped 4 bases and J dropped 0 bases, with 11 bases sitting between them. The CDR3 is made up of 15 amino acids. Germline CDR1 is MNHEY and CDR2 is SMNVEV (reference sequence). CDR3 DNA sequence: TGTGCCAGCAGTTGGGGGGATGGCAGCACAGATACGCAGTATTTT. This gives the protein CASSWGDGSTDTQYF.

The chain joins TRBV7-2 to TRBJ2-5; 7 nucleotides line up with TRBD2. The CDR3 has 17 amino acids. Losses at the gene ends were 1 base for V and 2 bases for J; bases not matched to a gene: 10. Germline CDR1 SGHTA, CDR2 FQGNSA. The CDR3 DNA reads as TGTGCCAGCAGCTTAGGCCCGGGGGGTGGCGGGCAAGAGACCCAGTACTTC. This gives the protein CASSLGPGGGGQETQYF.

In DNA form, the CDR3 reads TGTGCCAGCAGCCCGCAGGACAGGGGAGGCGTTCAGCCCCAGCATTTT. Protein: CASSPQDRGGVQPQHF. J is TRBJ1-5 and V is TRBV7-9; 9 bases align to TRBD1. Germline loops: CDR1 SEHNR, CDR2 FQNEAQ (reference sequence). The trim removed 5 bases at V and 6 bases at J, leaving 11 bases unmatched. This CDR3 is built from 16 residues.

This chain joins TRBV24-1 and TRBJ2-1; 10 positions match TRBD2. There are 16 residues in the CDR3. V was clipped by 3 bases and J by 4 bases; unmatched bases: 5. Germline V gene sequence: CDR1 KGHDR, CDR2 SFDVKD. CDR3 sequence (DNA): TGTGCCACCAGTGATAGTAGCGGGGGGAAATACAATGAGCAGTTCTTC. Protein product: CATSDSSGGKYNEQFF.

The V call is TRBV19, the J call TRBJ2-2; weak D call: TRBD1 (5 bases). Trimming removed 8 bases from V and 3 bases from J, with 13 bases in between. This CDR3 region has 14 residues. Germline V lookup: CDR1 LNHDA, CDR2 SQIVND (reference sequence). The CDR3 nucleotides are TGTGCCAGTGGCCGACAGCAAGACACCGGGGAGCTGTTTTTT. As protein: CASGRQQDTGELFF.

The rearrangement joins TRBV6-5 to TRBJ1-4, with 7 nucleotides matching TRBD1. The J segment lost 8 bases and the V segment lost 0 bases, leaving 6 bases of the junction unmatched. Germline CDR1 and CDR2: MNHEY and SVGAGI. This CDR3 has 15 amino acids. As DNA, the CDR3 is TGTGCCAGCAGTTACTCGACAGGGTCGGGGGAAAAACTGTTTTTT. Translation gives CASSYSTGSGEKLFF.

The chain carries TRBV30 and TRBJ1-3; D remains unclear. Per the germline V gene, CDR1 is GTSNPN and CDR2 is SVGIG (reference sequence). This CDR3 region has 13 residues. Trimming stripped 5 bases from V and 0 bases from J, with 8 bases between. CDR3 coding DNA: TGTGCCTGGTGGGCCCGCTCTGGAAACACCATATATTTT. Translation: CAWWARSGNTIYF. Filled out from reference TRBV30 and TRBJ1-3, the complete variable domain reads SQTIHQWPATLVQPVGSPLSLECTVEGTSNPNLYWYRQAAGRGLQLLFYSVGIGQISSEVPQNLSASRPQDRQFILSSKKLLLSDSGFYLCAWWARSGNTIYFGEGSWLTVV.

This clone was counted a few times. The rearrangement uses TRBV4-3 and TRBJ2-3; 7 bases align to TRBD2. V trimming: 0 bases; J trimming: 3 bases; junction bases outside the gene matches: 9. CDR3 length: 17 amino acids. Germline V gene data show CDR1 as LGHNA and CDR2 as YSLEER. The chain's CDR3 is CASSQELEAGYTDTQYF. CDR3 in DNA: TGCGCCAGCAGCCAAGAATTAGAAGCGGGATATACAGATACGCAGTATTTT.

The chain has TRBV9 and TRBJ2-7; D unclear. Trimming took off 0 bases at V and 3 bases at J, with 10 bases between the two ends. Per the germline V gene, CDR1 is SGDLS and CDR2 is YYNGEE. The CDR3 runs 14 residues. The CDR3 loop reads CASSVGLESYEQYF. The CDR3 coding sequence is TGTGCCAGCAGCGTAGGGCTCGAAAGCTACGAGCAGTACTTC.

V usage is TRBV25-1 and J usage is TRBJ1-3, with D possibly being TRBD1 (6 bases). Looked up from germline, CDR1 is MGHDK and CDR2 is SYGVNS. The CDR3 consists of 14 residues. Trimming cost V 6 bases and J 0 bases, with 9 bases left between them. Written as DNA, the CDR3 is TGTGCCAGCAGACAGGGTCACTCTGGAAACACCATATATTTT. Its translation: CASRQGHSGNTIYF.

The chain is built from TRBV9 and TRBJ1-3; tentatively, D is TRBD1 (5 bases). Trimming removed 3 bases at V and 1 base at J, with 5 bases between. Germline lookup yields CDR1 SGDLS and CDR2 YYNGEE. The CDR3 spans 13 residues. CDR3 sequence (DNA): TGTGCCAGCAGCGGGACATCTGGAAACACCATATATTTT. Protein product: CASSGTSGNTIYF.

This chain joins TRBV7-2 and TRBJ2-3, with a tentative D call TRBD1 (5 bases). Per the germline V gene, CDR1 is SGHTA and CDR2 is FQGNSA. The V and J ends lost 1 base and 0 bases respectively, with 8 bases between them. There are 15 residues in the CDR3. CDR3 DNA: TGTGCCAGCAGCTTAGGACAGCCTAGCACAGATACGCAGTATTTT. Its protein product is CASSLGQPSTDTQYF.

The chain carries TRBV5-1 and TRBJ2-1; the match to TRBD2 covers 12 bases. The length of the CDR3 is 15 residues. V trimming: 2 bases; J trimming: 9 bases; junction bases outside the gene matches: 6. Germline CDR1 and CDR2: SGHRS and YFSETQ. The CDR3 sequence is CASSLRTSGESEQFF. DNA of the CDR3: TGCGCCAGCAGCTTAAGGACTAGCGGGGAGAGTGAGCAGTTCTTC.